What follows are 31 T cell receptor beta chains derived from one specimen sequenced in a study of blood T cells in healthy people across ages. Together with a sample-barcoded 5' primer, a J-beta primer mix was included in a second PCR lasting roughly 6 to 12 cycles. TCRdb itself ran the 5' RACE reads through MiXCR, one entry per CDR3 protein. The table has roughly 800,000 distinct CDR3 sequences, roughly 50% seen once. The sequencing input was blood. These receptors were obtained from a man aged 25 to 45 in good health.

The chain joins TRBV20-1 to TRBJ2-1; D is possibly TRBD1 or TRBD2 (5 bases each). The DNA end is a closer match to TRBJ2-7, so the J assignment may be wrong. There are 13 residues in the CDR3. Per the germline V gene, CDR1 is DFQATT and CDR2 is SNEGSKA (reference sequence). The CDR3 loop reads CSAQPGPSNEQYF. DNA for the CDR3: TGCAGTGCCCAGCCGGGGCCTAGCAATGAGCAGTACTTC.

A few counts support this clonotype. The chain uses TRBV7-3 and TRBJ2-3; perhaps TRBD2 as D (5 bases). CDR3 length equals 14 residues. The germline gives CDR1 SGHTA, CDR2 FQGTGA. V shed 4 bases and J shed 0 bases, with 8 bases lying between them. The CDR3 sequence is CASSSLASTDTQYF. The CDR3 DNA reads as TGTGCCAGCAGCTCCCTAGCTAGCACAGATACGCAGTATTTT.

The chain joins TRBV27 to TRBJ2-3; 11 bases match TRBD2. CDR1 is MNHEY, CDR2 SMNVEV, per germline (reference sequence). The CDR3 runs to 19 residues. The junction had 17 bases not matched to a gene; V was cut back by 5 bases and J by 4 bases. The CDR3 loop is CASSPQALAGVGDADTQYF. CDR3 DNA: TGTGCCAGCAGTCCCCAGGCACTAGCGGGAGTTGGAGATGCAGATACGCAGTATTTT.

The genes are TRBV7-6 and TRBJ2-7; no firm D call. The last part of the DNA fits TRBJ2-5 better; the J call may be wrong. The CDR3 covers 13 residues. Germline assignment: CDR1 SGHVS and CDR2 FNYEAQ. The CDR3 DNA reads TGTGCCAGCAGCTTAAATGACTTGGAGACCCAGTACTTC. It specifies CASSLNDLETQYF.

This clonotype was seen a few times. The rearrangement uses TRBV20-1 and TRBJ1-2, with 10 bases matching TRBD1. The CDR3 has 13 residues. Germline V CDR1 and CDR2: DFQATT, SNEGSKA (reference sequence). With 8 bases clipped from V and 8 bases from J, the junction kept 11 bases outside the gene matches. CDR3 bases: TGCAGTAGCAGAGCCGGGACAGGGGAAGGCTACACCTTC. It yields the protein CSSRAGTGEGYTF.

This clonotype was counted only a few times. The V call is TRBV3-1, the J call TRBJ2-4; possible D gene TRBD1, 7 bases. CDR1 is LGHDT, CDR2 YNNKEL, per germline (reference sequence). The CDR3 sequence is 15 residues long. Trimming took off 1 base at V and 10 bases at J, with 17 bases between the two ends. CDR3 sequence reads: CASSQGTGLSLIQYF. CDR3 DNA sequence: TGTGCCAGCAGCCAAGGGACAGGACTAAGCCTTATTCAGTACTTC.

The V and J genes are TRBV6-5 and TRBJ1-3, with D perhaps matching TRBD1 (6 bases). The V end was cut by 7 bases, the J end by 3 bases, with 19 bases between. CDR1 is MNHEY, CDR2 SVGAGI, per germline. CDR3 size: 16 residues. DNA of the CDR3: TGTGCCAGCACCCCCCAGGGGATATCCCTTGGAAACACCATATATTTT. This translates into CASTPQGISLGNTIYF.

The chain is built from TRBV5-1 and TRBJ2-5, with 9 bases fitting TRBD2. Germline V gene data show CDR1 as SGHRS and CDR2 as YFSETQ. The junction had 3 bases not matched to a gene; V was cut back by 0 bases and J by 3 bases. The CDR3 has 15 amino acids. DNA for the CDR3: TGCGCCAGCAGCTTGGTAGCGGGGGTCGAAGAGACCCAGTACTTC. Translated, it gives CASSLVAGVEETQYF.

This clonotype was found a few times. The rearrangement uses TRBV29-1 and TRBJ2-5; tentative D call: TRBD1 (6 bases). Germline CDR1 reads SQVTM; CDR2 reads ANQGSEA. Between the trimmed V and J ends, which lost 6 bases and 4 bases, there was a span of 18 bases. The CDR3 spans 14 residues. DNA for the CDR3: TGCAGCGTCCTGGAATCAGGGGCGGGAGAGACCCAGTACTTC. Translating it yields CSVLESGAGETQYF.

Here the CDR3 DNA reads TGTGCCAGCAGTACCCCACGGGGGGCGATTCCCTACGAGCAGTACTTC. As protein: CASSTPRGAIPYEQYF. The chain recombines TRBV28 with TRBJ2-4, with D perhaps TRBD2 (7 bases). The J call is doubtful: the DNA matches TRBJ2-7 better. This CDR3 region has 16 residues. Looked up from germline, CDR1 is MDHEN and CDR2 is SYDVKM.

This chain connects TRBV10-3 to TRBJ2-3; D may be TRBD1 (6 bases). The CDR3 extends over 14 amino acids. Trimming removed 9 bases from V and 5 bases from J, with 18 bases in between. Germline assignment: CDR1 ENHRY and CDR2 SYGVKD. CDR3 loop: CAMDRAPCEDTQYF. The DNA for the CDR3 is TGTGCCATGGACAGAGCCCCCTGCGAAGATACGCAGTATTTT.

This rearrangement joins TRBV5-8 to TRBJ1-5, with 9 positions matching TRBD1. The CDR3 loop spans 13 amino acids. CDR1 is SGHTS, CDR2 YDEGEE, per germline. V lost 6 bases, J lost 7 bases, and 5 bases stayed unmatched. CDR3 nucleotide sequence: TGTGCCAGCAAGGACAGGGGAGGCCAGCCCCAGCATTTT. This translates into CASKDRGGQPQHF.

This chain uses TRBV5-1 with TRBJ2-5; 7 nucleotides match TRBD1. The J call may be wrong; the DNA end is better matched by TRBJ2-7. CDR1 and CDR2 from the germline V gene are SGHRS and YFSETQ. The CDR3 runs 14 residues. CDR3 nucleotides: TGCGCCAGCAGCTTGGGGGGACAGTACTACGAGCAGTACTTC. This encodes CASSLGGQYYEQYF.

This clonotype was observed a single time. The chain carries TRBV6-5 and TRBJ1-2; D unresolved. The CDR3 is made up of 17 amino acids. Germline-derived CDR1 and CDR2 are MNHEY and SVGAGI. The V end lost 3 bases, the J end lost 3 bases, and 20 bases lay between the germline ends. The CDR3 sequence is CASSYGRPGRNYYGYTF. CDR3 DNA sequence: TGTGCCAGCAGTTATGGTCGACCGGGGAGGAACTACTATGGCTACACCTTC.

This sequence joins TRBV4-1 and TRBJ2-1; D not resolved. Between the trimmed V and J ends, which lost 0 bases and 0 bases, there was a span of 12 bases. Germline CDR1 is MGHRA and CDR2 is YSYEKL. The CDR3 loop spans 17 amino acids. CDR3 coding DNA: TGCGCCAGCAGCCAAGAGGGTCCAAGGAGCTCCTACAATGAGCAGTTCTTC. This sequence encodes CASSQEGPRSSYNEQFF.

The chain links TRBV6-5 to TRBJ1-1; the match to TRBD1 covers 8 bases. The germline V gene encodes CDR1 MNHEY and CDR2 SVGAGI. The length of the CDR3 is 16 residues. V was pared by 0 bases and J by 2 bases, with 5 bases of the junction left unmatched. The CDR3 nucleotides read TGTGCCAGCAGTTACTCTGGACAGGGAAGTAACACTGAAGCTTTCTTT. Protein product: CASSYSGQGSNTEAFF.

This clonotype was counted only a few times. The chain couples TRBV7-2 to TRBJ1-2; 8 bases agree with TRBD1. The CDR3 has 13 amino acids. The V segment lost 3 bases and the J segment 8 bases; nucleotides outside the gene matches: 5. Germline V gene sequence: CDR1 SGHTA, CDR2 FQGNSA. The CDR3 DNA sequence: TGTGCCAGCAGCTTTTTGGACAGGGCAGGCTACACCTTC. Its protein product is CASSFLDRAGYTF.

This chain joins TRBV5-1 and TRBJ2-7; perhaps TRBD2 as D (6 bases). CDR3 length: 14 residues. Germline assignment: CDR1 SGHRS and CDR2 YFSETQ. Trimming removed 3 bases from V and 1 base from J, with 11 bases in between. The CDR3 loop is CASSWGDGSYEQYF. CDR3 DNA: TGCGCCAGCAGCTGGGGGGACGGTTCCTACGAGCAGTACTTC.

This clonotype was observed a single time. This chain connects TRBV7-9 to TRBJ1-5; D is unresolved. Per the germline V gene, CDR1 is SEHNR and CDR2 is FQNEAQ (reference sequence). Trimming took 10 bases from V and 1 from J, leaving 11 bases between them. The CDR3 has 13 amino acids. DNA for the CDR3: TGTGCCATCGAGGACGGAAGCAATCAGCCCCAGCATTTT. Translation gives CAIEDGSNQPQHF. Full variable domain (rest looked up from reference TRBV7-9 and TRBJ1-5): DTGVSQNPRHKITKRGQNVTFRCDPISEHNRLYWYRQTLGQGPEFLTYFQNEAQLEKSRLLSDRFSAERPKGSFSTLEIQRTEQGDSAMYLCAIEDGSNQPQHFGDGTRLSIL.

This clonotype was seen a few times. The chain joins TRBV20-1 to TRBJ1-6, with TRBD1 matching over 7 bases. The CDR3 sequence is 14 residues long. Trimming at V came to 0 bases and at J to 7 bases, leaving 3 bases not matched to a gene. Germline-derived CDR1 and CDR2 are DFQATT and SNEGSKA (reference sequence). Here the CDR3 reads CSARDAGGNSPLHF. The DNA of the CDR3 is TGCAGTGCTAGAGATGCAGGGGGGAATTCACCCCTCCACTTT.

The chain joins TRBV6-2 or TRBV6-3 to TRBJ2-2, with TRBD1 matching over 10 bases. The CDR3 loop spans 14 amino acids. Per germline, CDR1 MNHEY and CDR2 SVGEGT. With 8 bases clipped from V and 6 bases from J, the junction kept 6 bases outside the gene matches. CDR3 DNA sequence: TGTGCCAGCGGACAGGGGGGATATCCCGGGGAGCTGTTTTTT. Translation gives CASGQGGYPGELFF.

The chain carries TRBV20-1 and TRBJ1-1, with TRBD1 identical over 7 bases. After removal of 7 bases from V and 0 bases from J, the junction contained 20 bases not matched to a gene. CDR1 is DFQATT, CDR2 SNEGSKA, per germline (reference sequence). This CDR3 region has 18 residues. CDR3 loop: CSVTLGTAPGVMNTEAFF. In nucleotides, the CDR3 is TGCAGTGTCACACTCGGGACAGCCCCGGGGGTGATGAACACTGAAGCTTTCTTT.

This chain joins TRBV7-8 and TRBJ2-7; D is perhaps TRBD1 or TRBD2 (5 bases each). With 1 base removed from V and 0 bases from J, the gap between germline ends came to 13 bases. The CDR3 extends over 16 amino acids. The germline CDR1 and CDR2 sequences are SGHVS and FQNEAQ. The CDR3: CASSLGGISSSYEQYF. The CDR3, as DNA: TGTGCCAGCAGCTTAGGGGGGATTTCTAGCTCCTACGAGCAGTACTTC. The full variable domain, completed using reference TRBV7-8 and TRBJ2-7, is GAGVSQSPRYKVAKRGQDVALRCDPISGHVSLFWYQQALGQGPEFLTYFQNEAQLDKSGLPSDRFFAERPEGSVSTLKIQRTQQEDSAVYLCASSLGGISSSYEQYFGPGTRLTVT.

The chain has TRBV28 and TRBJ2-7, with D unclear. V shed 6 bases and J shed 3 bases, with 9 bases lying between them. The CDR3 has 12 residues. Germline V CDR1 and CDR2: MDHEN, SYDVKM. The CDR3 protein is CASRNRGYEQYF. In DNA form, the CDR3 reads TGTGCCAGCAGAAACCGTGGCTACGAGCAGTACTTC.

This chain connects TRBV6-1 to TRBJ1-2; 7 positions match TRBD1. The ends lost 3 bases at V and 1 base at J; junction bases unmatched: 8. CDR1 and CDR2 (germline): MNHNS, SASEGT. The CDR3 runs 16 residues. Here the CDR3 DNA reads TGTGCCAGCAGTGAGGACCGGGACAGAGTTAACTATGGCTACACCTTC. Amino acids: CASSEDRDRVNYGYTF.

This chain links TRBV9 with TRBJ2-5, with D possibly TRBD2 on 5 matching bases. With 5 bases removed from V and 11 bases from J, the gap between germline ends came to 25 bases. The CDR3 spans 15 residues. Per the germline V gene, CDR1 is SGDLS and CDR2 is YYNGEE. CDR3 DNA sequence: TGTGCCAGCAGTTCTTCCGGGATTTCCCCCAATGAGCAGTACTTC. This encodes CASSSSGISPNEQYF.

With respect to this clonotype: This could be a read error, since a much larger clone is one nucleotide away. CDR3 in amino acids: CANSQRPAWEQFF. In nucleotides, the CDR3 is TGTGCCAACAGCCAACGTCCCGCTTGGGAGCAGTTCTTC. The chain links TRBV3-1 to TRBJ2-1, with no clear D. The CDR3 covers 13 residues. The germline CDR1 and CDR2 sequences are LGHDT and YNNKEL (reference sequence).

CDR3 DNA: TGTGCCACCAGTGATTTGGGCGGGAGCGATGAGCAGTACTTC. This codes for CATSDLGGSDEQYF. The genes are TRBV24-1 and TRBJ2-5, with 7 bases fitting TRBD2. Trimming took 0 bases from V and 11 from J; bases not matched to a gene: 8. The CDR3 has 14 residues. Looked up from germline, CDR1 is KGHDR and CDR2 is SFDVKD.

The rearrangement uses TRBV6-5 and TRBJ2-7; possible D gene TRBD1, 5 bases. The CDR3 is 15 amino acids. The V and J ends lost 5 bases and 4 bases respectively, with 18 bases between them. Germline CDR1 and CDR2: MNHEY and SVGAGI. The CDR3 loop reads CASSPSRQPRYEQYF. CDR3 nucleotide sequence: TGTGCCAGCAGTCCCTCTCGACAGCCCCGGTACGAGCAGTACTTC.

V and J are TRBV6-6 and TRBJ1-2; D unclear. From germline, CDR1 is MNHNY and CDR2 SVGAGI (reference sequence). V was clipped by 4 bases and J by 4 bases, with 7 bases between them. The CDR3 has 12 amino acids. The DNA for the CDR3 is TGTGCCAGCAGTTCTAATATCTATGGCTACACCTTC. Its translation: CASSSNIYGYTF.

The chain joins TRBV2 to TRBJ2-5, with 9 bases lining up with TRBD2. The DNA end is a closer match to TRBJ2-7, so the J assignment may be wrong. CDR3 length: 12 residues. CDR1 is SNHLY and CDR2 is FYNNEI in the germline V gene. The CDR3 DNA is TGTGCCAGCCGACTAGCGGCTTACGAGCAGTACTTC. It encodes CASRLAAYEQYF.